The 9 T cell receptor beta chains below come from one sample, sequenced in a study of T cell responses to AZD1222 COVID-19 vaccine. The repertoire was sequenced with immunoSEQ multiplex PCR; TCRdb's copy has only in-frame clones and lacks some. The table records roughly 120,000 clones, roughly nine tenths of them present only once. Material: peripheral blood, obtained on day 0 of AZD1222 vaccination. The receptors were gathered from an adult in good health.

The chain combines TRBV7-9 with TRBJ2-1; 7 bases align to TRBD2. Germline V gene sequence: CDR1 SEHNR, CDR2 FQNEAQ (reference sequence). Trimming at V came to 8 bases and at J to 5 bases, leaving 6 bases not matched to a gene. This CDR3 is 13 amino acids long. The CDR3 DNA reads TGTGCCAGCGCCCTCGGGGGGAACAATGAGCAGTTCTTC. Translating gives CASALGGNNEQFF.

This chain uses TRBV3-1 (or the pseudogene TRBV3-2) with TRBJ1-1, with D perhaps matching TRBD1 (5 bases). V lost 0 bases and J lost 4, with 15 bases in between. The CDR3 spans 16 residues. Germline CDR1 and CDR2: LGHDT and YNNKEL (reference sequence). CDR3 loop: CASSQDRSWGTTEAFF. DNA for the CDR3: TGTGCCAGCAGCCAAGATCGGTCTTGGGGCACCACTGAAGCTTTCTTT.

The chain is built from TRBV5-1 and TRBJ1-5, with a weak D call TRBD1 (6 bases). The CDR3 sequence is 14 residues long. Per the germline V gene, CDR1 is SGHRS and CDR2 is YFSETQ. Trimming pared 3 bases from V and 6 bases from J, leaving 13 bases between. This chain's CDR3 is CASSSGEGGQPQHF. The CDR3 DNA follows: TGCGCCAGCAGCTCAGGGGAGGGGGGTCAGCCCCAGCATTTT.

This clone came up a few times. CDR3 in amino acids: CASSDGADTGELFF. In DNA form, the CDR3 reads TGTGCCAGCAGTGATGGGGCGGACACCGGGGAGCTGTTTTTT. This sequence joins TRBV6-1 and TRBJ2-2; the D gene is possibly TRBD1 (5 bases). The V gene's germline CDR1 is MNHNS and CDR2 SASEGT. V dropped 3 bases and J dropped 3 bases, with 8 bases sitting between them. CDR3 size: 14 residues.

The V call is TRBV6-2 or TRBV6-3, the J call TRBJ2-5; 12 positions agree with TRBD1. CDR1 MNHEY and CDR2 SVGEGT come from the germline V gene. CDR3 length equals 16 residues. Trimming at V came to 2 bases and at J to 5 bases, leaving 6 bases not matched to a gene. The CDR3 bases are TGTGCCAGCAGTTACCCGGGACAGGGGGCCTTCGAGACCCAGTACTTC. Its protein is CASSYPGQGAFETQYF.

This clone was counted once. The genes are TRBV7-6 and TRBJ1-1; tentatively, D is TRBD1 (5 bases). V was pared by 1 base and J by 3 bases, with 12 bases between. Germline-derived CDR1 and CDR2 are SGHVS and FNYEAQ. This CDR3 is built from 15 residues. CDR3 protein: CASSLDIGAHTEAFF. CDR3 coding DNA: TGTGCCAGCAGCTTAGATATCGGGGCGCACACTGAAGCTTTCTTT.

The rearrangement links TRBV7-9 to TRBJ2-1; TRBD1 matches at 7 bases. The CDR3 has 11 amino acids. Germline CDR1 reads SEHNR; CDR2 reads FQNEAQ (reference sequence). V trimming: 5 bases; J trimming: 13 bases; junction bases outside the gene matches: 5. The CDR3 region is CASSPGTDQFF. CDR3 nucleotides: TGTGCCAGCAGCCCCGGGACAGATCAGTTCTTC.

The V gene is TRBV19, the J gene TRBJ1-1; possibly TRBD1 for D (5 bases). V lost 3 bases, J lost 6 bases, and 14 bases lay in between. Looked up from germline, CDR1 is LNHDA and CDR2 is SQIVND (reference sequence). The CDR3 covers 14 residues. The CDR3 DNA follows: TGTGCCAGTAGTATTACTGGGGGGAGGGCTGAAGCTTTCTTT. Translation gives CASSITGGRAEAFF.

The gene calls are TRBV7-8 and TRBJ1-4, with D uncertain. This CDR3 spans 16 amino acids. Germline V lookup: CDR1 SGHVS, CDR2 FQNEAQ. Trimming stripped 4 bases from V and 1 base from J, with 13 bases between. The CDR3 DNA sequence: TGTGCCAGCAGCTCATCACGGATAGGAACTAATGAAAAACTGTTTTTT. Translating it yields CASSSSRIGTNEKLFF.